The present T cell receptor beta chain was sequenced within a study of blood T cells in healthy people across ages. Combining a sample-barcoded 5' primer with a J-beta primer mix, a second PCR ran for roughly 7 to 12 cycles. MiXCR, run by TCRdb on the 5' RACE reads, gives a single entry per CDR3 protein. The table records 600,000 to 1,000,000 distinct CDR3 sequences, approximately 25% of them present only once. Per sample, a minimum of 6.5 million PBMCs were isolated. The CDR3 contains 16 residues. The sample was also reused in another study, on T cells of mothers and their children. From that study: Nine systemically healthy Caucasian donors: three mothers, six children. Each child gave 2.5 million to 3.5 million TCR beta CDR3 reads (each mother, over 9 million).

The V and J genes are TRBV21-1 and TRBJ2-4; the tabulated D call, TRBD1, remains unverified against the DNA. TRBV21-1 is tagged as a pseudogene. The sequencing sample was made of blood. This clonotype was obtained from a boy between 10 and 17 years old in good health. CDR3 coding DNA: TGTGCCAGCAGAACGACAGGGGGCGCTGGCAAAAACATTCAGTACTTC. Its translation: CASRTTGGAGKNIQYF.